These T cell receptor beta chains were read from a single sample in a study of blood T cell repertoires in COVID-19. Here immunoSEQ multiplex PCR was the method, and the copy in TCRdb shows in-frame clones only, minus some. The table shows over 90,000 clones, with roughly 79% occurring only once. Sequencing was performed on peripheral blood. The receptors were gathered from a man of 80 years or more with COVID-19, enrolled during active disease. The CDR3 runs from the conserved cysteine through the conserved F or W. D genes are given only for firm matches. A row's size may be missing; if present it is once, few, many or a size class.

abundance	v_gene	d_gene	j_gene	CDR3aa	CDR3nt
NA	TRBV6-5	TRBD1	TRBJ1-2	CASGQGKGYGYTF	TGTGCCAGCGGACAGGGGAAAGGGTATGGCTACACCTTC
NA	TRBV2	TRBD1	TRBJ1-1	CASSVSGQGDTEAFF	TGTGCCAGCAGTGTCTCCGGGCAGGGGGACACTGAAGCTTTCTTT
once	TRBV12-5	TRBD2	TRBJ2-3	CASGLVLRGVAGSTDTQYF	TGTGCTAGTGGTTTGGTACTGCGTGGGGTAGCGGGGAGCACAGATACGCAGTATTTT
once	TRBV6-5	TRBD1	TRBJ1-2	CASSPTRQGIYGYTF	TGTGCCAGCAGCCCAACCAGACAGGGTATTTATGGCTACACCTTC
few	TRBV11-2	NA	TRBJ2-1	CASSFLLNNEQFF	TGTGCCAGCAGCTTTCTACTGAACAATGAGCAGTTCTTC
few	TRBV6-5	NA	TRBJ1-2	CASTTVQGNGYTF	TGTGCCAGCACCACCGTACAGGGAAATGGCTACACCTTC
NA	TRBV16	NA	TRBJ1-2	CASSQLRGTRINYGYTF	TGTGCCAGCAGCCAATTAAGGGGGACTAGGATTAACTATGGCTACACCTTC
few	TRBV30	NA	TRBJ2-1	CAWTSMFSYSYNEQFF	TGTGCCTGGACCTCTATGTTTTCCTACTCCTACAATGAGCAGTTCTTC
NA	TRBV7-9	TRBD1	TRBJ2-5	CASSKVRGQYQETQYF	TGTGCCAGCAGCAAAGTTCGGGGACAGTACCAAGAGACCCAGTACTTC
NA	TRBV6-2/TRBV6-3	TRBD1	TRBJ1-5	CASSLIQGVGQPQHF	TGTGCCAGCAGTTTAATACAGGGGGTCGGGCAGCCCCAGCATTTT